One and the same sample provided the 27 T cell receptor beta chains below, sequenced in a study of identical twins. TCRdb reanalysed the 5' RACE reads using MiXCR and keeps one entry per CDR3 protein. The sample carries around 250,000 distinct CDR3 sequences, approximately 8.3% recorded once. The same sample was also studied in work on yellow fever vaccine responses in identical twins.

Sample: CD8+ T cells sorted from blood. These TCRs come from a woman between 18 and 29 years old in good health.

This clonotype appeared many times. The CDR3 is CASRAAGGSTDTQYF. CDR3 bases: TGTGCCAGCAGGGCGGCGGGAGGATCCACAGATACGCAGTATTTT. The rearrangement uses TRBV7-9 and TRBJ2-3, with 8 bases lining up with TRBD2. Germline CDR1 reads SEHNR; CDR2 reads FQNEAQ (reference sequence). The CDR3 consists of 15 residues. Trimming at V came to 6 bases and at J to 2 bases, leaving 7 bases not matched to a gene.

This clonotype has more than one count but fewer than ten. The rearrangement joins TRBV4-1 to TRBJ1-1; TRBD1 agrees at 7 bases. The CDR3 is 17 residues long. V shed 6 bases and J 0 bases; nucleotides not matched to a gene: 13. Germline values: CDR1 MGHRA, CDR2 YSYEKL. In DNA form, the CDR3 reads TGCGCCAGCAGTCAACAGGGGTTAAGGACCATGAACACTGAAGCTTTCTTT. This codes for CASSQQGLRTMNTEAFF.

This clonotype was detected many times. The chain uses TRBV28 and TRBJ2-1; the D gene could be TRBD1 or TRBD2 (5 bases each). The germline V gene has CDR1 MDHEN and CDR2 SYDVKM. With 7 bases removed from V and 4 bases from J, the gap between germline ends came to 17 bases. The CDR3 is 15 amino acids. This CDR3 reads CASTSGGTTYNEQFF. CDR3 DNA: TGTGCCAGCACCTCCGGTGGGACCACTTACAATGAGCAGTTCTTC.

The V and J genes are TRBV7-6 and TRBJ2-7; 10 positions match TRBD2. This CDR3 has 16 residues. V lost 5 bases and J lost 6; bases outside the gene matches: 13. Germline V lookup: CDR1 SGHVS, CDR2 FNYEAQ. Here the CDR3 reads CASSTQGAGGPFEQYF. The CDR3, as DNA: TGTGCCAGCAGCACACAAGGAGCGGGAGGGCCTTTCGAGCAGTACTTC. Complete variable domain (other parts from reference TRBV7-6 and TRBJ2-7): GAGVSQSPRYKVTKRGQDVALRCDPISGHVSLYWYRQALGQGPEFLTYFNYEAQQDKSGLPNDRFSAERPEGSISTLTIQRTEQRDSAMYRCASSTQGAGGPFEQYFGPGTRLTVT.

The chain uses TRBV5-6 and TRBJ2-2; D assignment may be TRBD1 or TRBD2 (5 bases each). The CDR3 spans 15 residues. CDR1 and CDR2 (germline): SGHDT, YYEEEE. Between the trimmed V and J ends, which lost 2 bases and 2 bases, there was a span of 10 bases. The CDR3 DNA follows: TGTGCCAGCAGCTTAGTGGGGGACAACACCGGGGAGCTGTTTTTT. Protein product: CASSLVGDNTGELFF.

The chain combines TRBV20-1 with TRBJ2-1; 8 bases are a match to TRBD1. The CDR3 extends over 14 amino acids. Germline CDR1 DFQATT, CDR2 SNEGSKA (reference sequence). Trimming removed 2 bases from V and 8 bases from J; junction bases left unmatched: 8. As DNA, the CDR3 is TGCAGTGCTAGACATGGACAGGGTTTCTATGAGCAGTTCTTC. Amino acids: CSARHGQGFYEQFF.

This clonotype has only a few counts. The J gene is TRBJ2-3, the V gene TRBV25-1; 12 bases are shared with TRBD2. The length of the CDR3 is 15 residues. J gave up 6 bases and V 6 bases, and 7 bases lay outside the gene matches. Germline CDR1 MGHDK, CDR2 SYGVNS. This CDR3 reads CASRQTSGSTDTQYF. DNA of the CDR3: TGTGCCAGCAGACAGACTAGCGGGAGTACTGATACGCAGTATTTT.

In its sample, this clonotype was seen a few times. J is TRBJ2-7 and V is TRBV4-1; TRBD1 or TRBD2 may be the D gene (5 bases each). V lost 4 bases to trimming and J lost 6 bases, with 16 bases between them. Germline-derived CDR1 and CDR2 are MGHRA and YSYEKL. The CDR3 sequence is 14 residues long. CDR3 region: CASSPPQGAGEQYF. CDR3 coding DNA: TGCGCCAGCAGCCCCCCCCAAGGGGCGGGCGAGCAGTACTTC.

This rearrangement joins TRBV28 to TRBJ1-1, with D maybe TRBD1 (6 bases). CDR3 size: 14 residues. V lost 8 bases and J lost 2, with 15 bases in between. Per the germline V gene, CDR1 is MDHEN and CDR2 is SYDVKM. CDR3 region: CASYERGANTEAFF. The CDR3 nucleotides are TGTGCCAGCTATGAAAGGGGGGCTAACACTGAAGCTTTCTTT.

The chain couples TRBV30 to TRBJ2-1; D is unresolved. This CDR3 has 11 amino acids. V gave up 1 base and J gave up 13 bases, with 11 bases separating them. Looked up from germline, CDR1 is GTSNPN and CDR2 is SVGIG (reference sequence). CDR3 DNA: TGTGCCTGGAGTGAACCGGGTCCACAGTTCTTC. Translating it yields CAWSEPGPQFF.

The sample holds many counts of this clonotype. The J gene is TRBJ1-2, the V gene TRBV12-3 or TRBV12-4; no clear D gene. V was pared by 3 bases and J by 3 bases, with 11 bases between. CDR3 length: 14 residues. The CDR3 DNA sequence: TGTGCCAGCAGTTTCGAGGGTTCGGACTATGGCTACACCTTC. Translated, it gives CASSFEGSDYGYTF.

There are a few counts of this clonotype. The genes are TRBV11-2 and TRBJ2-3; 7 bases are shared with TRBD2. The trim removed 3 bases at V and 2 bases at J, leaving 5 bases unmatched. The germline CDR1 and CDR2 sequences are SGHAT and FQNNGV. The CDR3 extends over 15 amino acids. CDR3 coding DNA: TGTGCCAGCAGCTTGGCAGCGGGGCTCACAGATACGCAGTATTTT. Amino acids: CASSLAAGLTDTQYF.

This clonotype was found a few times. One end of the junction does not line up with germline, which may come from a read error. The CDR3 sequence: CASSEYRTDYEQYF. CDR3 DNA sequence: TGTGCCAGCAGCGAATACAGGACAGATTACGAGCAGTACTTC. The chain carries TRBV25-1 and TRBJ2-7; possibly TRBD1 for D (6 bases). The CDR3 loop spans 14 amino acids. Germline V gives CDR1 MGHDK, CDR2 SYGVNS.

The sample holds a few counts of this clonotype. The chain combines TRBV4-3 with TRBJ1-1; no clear D gene. Looked up from germline, CDR1 is LGHNA and CDR2 is YSLEER. There are 14 residues in the CDR3. V lost 0 bases and J 1 base, leaving 6 bases between the germline ends. CDR3 protein: CASSQDSRNTEAFF. Written as DNA, the CDR3 is TGCGCCAGCAGCCAAGACAGCAGGAACACTGAAGCTTTCTTT.

In this sample, this clonotype turned up many times. V is TRBV29-1 and J is TRBJ2-7; D perhaps matches TRBD1 (5 bases). V was shortened by 4 bases and J by 5 bases, with 15 bases between the two germline ends. Germline-derived CDR1 and CDR2 are SQVTM and ANQGSEA. This CDR3 is built from 13 residues. In nucleotides, the CDR3 is TGCAGCGTTGCCACCATCTGGGGCGACGAGCAGTACTTC. Protein sequence: CSVATIWGDEQYF.

In this sample, this clonotype turned up many times. The chain couples TRBV4-2 to TRBJ2-3, with TRBD2 as a possible D gene (5 bases). Germline CDR1 is LGHNA and CDR2 is YNFKEQ. Trimming removed 0 bases from V and 2 bases from J, with 9 bases in between. This CDR3 region has 15 residues. Here the CDR3 DNA reads TGTGCCAGCAGCCAAGAAACGGGGATCACAGATACGCAGTATTTT. It codes for CASSQETGITDTQYF.

This clonotype was picked up a small number of times. The chain employs TRBV5-1 and TRBJ2-3, with D perhaps matching TRBD2 (5 bases). This CDR3 has 16 amino acids. Germline CDR1 SGHRS, CDR2 YFSETQ. Deletions cut 4 bases from V and 2 bases from J, with 17 bases between. In DNA form, the CDR3 reads TGCGCCAGCAGCCTACGGGAAGGTGGGTCCACAGATACGCAGTATTTT. Residues: CASSLREGGSTDTQYF.

Only a few counts were recorded for this clonotype. This chain links TRBV5-1 with TRBJ2-7; D might be TRBD1 or TRBD2, each matching 7 bases. CDR1 is SGHRS and CDR2 is YFSETQ in the germline V gene. The CDR3 has 15 residues. The V end lost 4 bases, the J end lost 3 bases, and 17 bases lay between the germline ends. This CDR3 reads CASSHGGTENYEQYF. CDR3 coding DNA: TGCGCCAGCAGCCACGGGGGGACAGAAAACTACGAGCAGTACTTC.

CDR3 loop: CASATGGQAFF. As DNA, the CDR3 is TGTGCCAGCGCCACAGGGGGTCAAGCTTTCTTT. The chain joins TRBV25-1 to TRBJ1-1; 8 bases agree with TRBD1. Germline V gene data show CDR1 as MGHDK and CDR2 as SYGVNS. Unmatched junction bases numbered 5, after V lost 8 bases and J lost 9 bases. The CDR3 extends over 11 amino acids.

This clonotype has a count of ten or more. The chain is built from TRBV4-2 and TRBJ2-1; D not resolved. The CDR3 has 14 residues. The V end was cut by 1 base, the J end by 8 bases, with 12 bases between. Per the germline V gene, CDR1 is LGHNA and CDR2 is YNFKEQ. CDR3 nucleotides: TGTGCCAGCAGCCAAGGGACGGGCTGGGATGAGCAGTTCTTC. This sequence encodes CASSQGTGWDEQFF.

This clonotype was observed a handful of times. This chain uses TRBV29-1 with TRBJ2-1, with unresolved D. Germline assignment: CDR1 SQVTM and CDR2 ANQGSEA. The V and J ends lost 8 bases and 3 bases respectively, with 8 bases between them. CDR3 size: 11 residues. The CDR3 spells CSTPLYNEQFF. DNA for the CDR3: TGCAGCACACCACTCTACAATGAGCAGTTCTTC.

At least ten counts were recorded for this clonotype. The J gene is TRBJ2-1, the V gene TRBV6-2 or TRBV6-3; D is ambiguous. The germline gives CDR1 MNHEY, CDR2 SVGEGT. V was clipped by 0 bases and J by 7 bases, with 4 bases between them. The CDR3 loop spans 12 amino acids. CDR3 bases: TGTGCCAGCAGTTACTCAAGGAATGAGCAGTTCTTC. It is translated as CASSYSRNEQFF.

The V call is TRBV28, the J call TRBJ2-7; D is undetermined. The CDR3 runs to 15 residues. V shed 6 bases and J shed 2 bases, with 17 bases lying between them. The germline V gene has CDR1 MDHEN and CDR2 SYDVKM. CDR3 sequence reads: CASSPTVDPTYEQYF. CDR3 bases: TGTGCCAGCAGCCCAACCGTGGACCCTACCTACGAGCAGTACTTC.

This clonotype was recorded at least ten times. This rearrangement joins TRBV27 to TRBJ1-1, with 11 bases fitting TRBD1. The V gene end was trimmed by 3 bases and the J gene end by 4 bases; junction bases not matched to a gene: 10. Germline assignment: CDR1 MNHEY and CDR2 SMNVEV (reference sequence). The CDR3 is 17 amino acids. The CDR3 loop reads CASSFKGQGAFFTEAFF. The CDR3 region has the DNA TGTGCCAGCAGTTTTAAAGGACAGGGGGCGTTTTTCACTGAAGCTTTCTTT.

On this clonotype itself: One base away lies a much larger clone, so this may be a sequencing read error. The chain combines TRBV20-1 with TRBJ2-7, with 7 bases matching TRBD2. This CDR3 spans 13 amino acids. V lost 4 bases to trimming and J lost 7 bases; unmatched junction nucleotides: 10. Looked up from germline, CDR1 is DFQATT and CDR2 is SNEGSKA (reference sequence). The CDR3 is CSAIVMGLTEQYF. The CDR3 DNA is TGCAGTGCTATAGTTATGGGACTAACGGAGCAGTACTTC.

This clonotype has only a few counts. The chain combines TRBV5-1 with TRBJ2-7, with 11 bases lining up with TRBD1. CDR1 and CDR2 from the germline V gene are SGHRS and YFSETQ. The CDR3 totals 16 residues. V was clipped by 4 bases and J by 2 bases; unmatched bases: 8. CDR3 DNA sequence: TGCGCCAGCAGCCCCCTTCGGACAGGGGGCCCCTACGAGCAGTACTTC. This translates into CASSPLRTGGPYEQYF.

This clonotype has at least ten counts. The rearrangement uses TRBV5-1 and TRBJ2-1, with D possibly being TRBD1 (5 bases). CDR1 is SGHRS, CDR2 YFSETQ, per germline. The CDR3 has 15 residues. Trimming pared 2 bases from V and 9 bases from J, leaving 18 bases between. The CDR3: CASSFDSPTSLEQFF. CDR3 nucleotides: TGCGCCAGCAGCTTTGACAGCCCAACATCCCTTGAGCAGTTCTTC.